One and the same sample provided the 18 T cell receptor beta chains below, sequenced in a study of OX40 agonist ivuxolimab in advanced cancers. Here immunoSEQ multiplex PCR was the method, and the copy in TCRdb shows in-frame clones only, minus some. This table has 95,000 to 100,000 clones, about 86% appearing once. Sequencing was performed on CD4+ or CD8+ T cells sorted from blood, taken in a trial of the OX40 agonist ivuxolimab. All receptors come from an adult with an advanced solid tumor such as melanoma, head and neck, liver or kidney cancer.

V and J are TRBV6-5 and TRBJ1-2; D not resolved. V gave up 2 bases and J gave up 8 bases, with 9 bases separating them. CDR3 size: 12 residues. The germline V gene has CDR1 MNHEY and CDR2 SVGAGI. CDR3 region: CASSYKGEGYTF. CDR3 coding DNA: TGTGCCAGCAGTTACAAGGGCGAGGGCTACACCTTC.

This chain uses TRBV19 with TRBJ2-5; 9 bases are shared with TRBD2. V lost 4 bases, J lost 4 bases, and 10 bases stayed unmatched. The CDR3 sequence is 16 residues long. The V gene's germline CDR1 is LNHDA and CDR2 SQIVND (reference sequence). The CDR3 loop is CASSNHAGGQRETQYF. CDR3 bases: TGTGCCAGTAGTAACCATGCGGGGGGGCAGAGAGAGACCCAGTACTTC.

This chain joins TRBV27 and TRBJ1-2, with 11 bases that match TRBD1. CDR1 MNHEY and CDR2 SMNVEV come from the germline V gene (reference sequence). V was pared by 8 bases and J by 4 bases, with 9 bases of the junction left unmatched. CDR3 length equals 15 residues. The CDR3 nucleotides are TGTGCCAGCTCTGAGAGGACAGGGGGCAGCTATGGCTACACCTTC. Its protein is CASSERTGGSYGYTF.

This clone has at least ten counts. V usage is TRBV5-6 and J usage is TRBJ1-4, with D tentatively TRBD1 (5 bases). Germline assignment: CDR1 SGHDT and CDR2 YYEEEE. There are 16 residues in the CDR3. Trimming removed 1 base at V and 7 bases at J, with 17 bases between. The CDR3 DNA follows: TGTGCCAGCAGCTTGTATTTGGACATTCGAATTGAAAAACTGTTTTTT. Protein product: CASSLYLDIRIEKLFF.

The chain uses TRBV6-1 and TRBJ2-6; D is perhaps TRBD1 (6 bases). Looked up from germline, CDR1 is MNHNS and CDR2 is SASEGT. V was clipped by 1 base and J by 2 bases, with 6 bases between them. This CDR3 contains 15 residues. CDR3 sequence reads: CASSEGQAGANVLTF. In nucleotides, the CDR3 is TGTGCCAGCAGTGAAGGACAGGCTGGGGCCAACGTCCTGACTTTC.

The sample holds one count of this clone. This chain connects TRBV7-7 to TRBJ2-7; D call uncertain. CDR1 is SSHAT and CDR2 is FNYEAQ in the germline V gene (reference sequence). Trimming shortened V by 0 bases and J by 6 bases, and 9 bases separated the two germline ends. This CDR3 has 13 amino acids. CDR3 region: CASSLASQSEQYF. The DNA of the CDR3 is TGTGCCAGCAGCTTAGCGAGCCAGAGCGAGCAGTACTTC.

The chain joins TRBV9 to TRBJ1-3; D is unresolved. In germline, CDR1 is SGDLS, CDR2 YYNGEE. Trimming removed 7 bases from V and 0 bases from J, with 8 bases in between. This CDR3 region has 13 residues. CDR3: CASGQDSGNTIYF. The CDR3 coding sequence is TGTGCCAGCGGCCAGGACTCTGGAAACACCATATATTTT. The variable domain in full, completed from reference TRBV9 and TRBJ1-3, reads DSGVTQTPKHLITATGQRVTLRCSPRSGDLSVYWYQQSLDQGLQFLIQYYNGEERAKGNILERFSAQQFPDLHSELNLSSLELGDSALYFCASGQDSGNTIYFGEGSWLTVV.

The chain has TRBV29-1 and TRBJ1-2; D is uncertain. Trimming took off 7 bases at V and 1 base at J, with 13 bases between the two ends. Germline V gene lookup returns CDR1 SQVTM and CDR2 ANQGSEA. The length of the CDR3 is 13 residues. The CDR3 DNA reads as TGCAGCGCCCCCGGCCGATTTAACTATGGCTACACCTTC. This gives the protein CSAPGRFNYGYTF.

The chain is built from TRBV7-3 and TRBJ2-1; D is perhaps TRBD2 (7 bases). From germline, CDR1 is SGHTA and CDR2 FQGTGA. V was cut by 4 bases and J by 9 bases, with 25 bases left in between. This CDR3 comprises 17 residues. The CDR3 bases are TGTGCCAGCAGCTCCACTGGAGGGGGGGCCCTGAGGGGTGAGCAGTTCTTC. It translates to CASSSTGGGALRGEQFF.

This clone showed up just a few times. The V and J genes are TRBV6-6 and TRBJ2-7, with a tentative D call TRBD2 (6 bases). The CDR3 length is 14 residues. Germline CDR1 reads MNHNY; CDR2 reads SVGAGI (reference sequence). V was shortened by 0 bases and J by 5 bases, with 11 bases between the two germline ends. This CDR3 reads CASSYSLGGNEQYF. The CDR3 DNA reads TGTGCCAGCAGTTACTCTTTGGGGGGAAACGAGCAGTACTTC.

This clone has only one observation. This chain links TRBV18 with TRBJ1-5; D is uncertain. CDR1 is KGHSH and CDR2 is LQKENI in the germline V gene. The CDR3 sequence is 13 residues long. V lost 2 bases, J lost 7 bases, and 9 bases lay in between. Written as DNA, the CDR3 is TGTGCCAGCTCACCAGGGCAGGAACAGCCCCAGCATTTT. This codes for CASSPGQEQPQHF.

This CDR3 reads CASSGSRTGDTEAFF. CDR3 in DNA: TGTGCCAGCAGTGGGTCGCGGACAGGGGATACTGAAGCTTTCTTT. The chain links TRBV6-1 to TRBJ1-1; 9 bases map to TRBD1. Germline CDR1 reads MNHNS; CDR2 reads SASEGT. CDR3 size: 15 residues. With V trimmed by 4 bases and J by 5 bases, 8 bases remained unmatched.

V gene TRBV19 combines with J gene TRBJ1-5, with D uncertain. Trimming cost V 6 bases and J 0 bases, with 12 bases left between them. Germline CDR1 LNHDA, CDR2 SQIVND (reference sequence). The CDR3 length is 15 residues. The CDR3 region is CASRPDLISNQPQHF. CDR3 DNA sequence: TGTGCCAGTAGGCCCGACCTCATTAGCAATCAGCCCCAGCATTTT.

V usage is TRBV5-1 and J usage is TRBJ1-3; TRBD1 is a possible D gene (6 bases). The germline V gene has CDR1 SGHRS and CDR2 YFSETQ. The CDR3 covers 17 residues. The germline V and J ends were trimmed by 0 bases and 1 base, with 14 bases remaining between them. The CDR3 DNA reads TGCGCCAGCAGCTTGGGTGGCGGGGGCAAGTCTGGAAACACCATATATTTT. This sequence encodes CASSLGGGGKSGNTIYF.

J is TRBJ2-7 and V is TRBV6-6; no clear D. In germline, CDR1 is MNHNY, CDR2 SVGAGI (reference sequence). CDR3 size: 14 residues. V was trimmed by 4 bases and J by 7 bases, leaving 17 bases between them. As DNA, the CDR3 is TGTGCCAGCAGTTCCGATTTGGCAGCAAGGGAGCAGTACTTC. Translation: CASSSDLAAREQYF.

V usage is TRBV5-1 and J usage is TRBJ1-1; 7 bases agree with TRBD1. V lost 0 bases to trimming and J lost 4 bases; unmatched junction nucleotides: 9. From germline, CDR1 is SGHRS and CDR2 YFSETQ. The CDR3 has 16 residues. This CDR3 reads CASSLATGVGITEAFF. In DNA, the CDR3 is TGCGCCAGCAGCTTGGCAACAGGGGTGGGTATCACTGAAGCTTTCTTT.

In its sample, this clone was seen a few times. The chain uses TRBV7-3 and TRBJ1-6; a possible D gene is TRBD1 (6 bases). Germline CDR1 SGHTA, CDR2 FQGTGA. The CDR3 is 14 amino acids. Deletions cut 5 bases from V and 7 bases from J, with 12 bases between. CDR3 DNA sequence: TGTGCCAGCAGCGTTGGACAGTGGAATTCACCCCTCCACTTT. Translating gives CASSVGQWNSPLHF.

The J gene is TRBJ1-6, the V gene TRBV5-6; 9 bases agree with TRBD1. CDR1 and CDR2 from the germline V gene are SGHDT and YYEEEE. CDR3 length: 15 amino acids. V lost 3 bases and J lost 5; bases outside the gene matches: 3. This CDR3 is CASSSRTGDNSPLHF. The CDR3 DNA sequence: TGTGCCAGCAGCTCCCGGACAGGGGATAATTCACCCCTCCACTTT.